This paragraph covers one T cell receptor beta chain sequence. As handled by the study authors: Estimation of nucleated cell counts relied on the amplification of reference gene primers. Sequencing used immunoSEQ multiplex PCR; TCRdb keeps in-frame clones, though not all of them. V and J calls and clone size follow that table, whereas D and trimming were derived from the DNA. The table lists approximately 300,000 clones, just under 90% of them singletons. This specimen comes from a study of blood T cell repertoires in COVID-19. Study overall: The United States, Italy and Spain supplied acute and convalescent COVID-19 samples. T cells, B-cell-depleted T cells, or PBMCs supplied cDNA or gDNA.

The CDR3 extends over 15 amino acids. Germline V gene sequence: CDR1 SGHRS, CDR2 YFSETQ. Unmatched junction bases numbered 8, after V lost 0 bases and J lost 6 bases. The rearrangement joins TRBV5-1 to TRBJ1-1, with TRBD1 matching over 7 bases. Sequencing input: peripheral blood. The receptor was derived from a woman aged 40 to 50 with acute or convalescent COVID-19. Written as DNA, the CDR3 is TGCGCCAGCAGCTTGGCTGGGCGGCAGGGGGCTGAAGCTTTCTTT. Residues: CASSLAGRQGAEAFF.